This TCR beta chain is from a study of blood T cell repertoires in COVID-19 (dated by TCRdb to about 2020). Study-level background: Samples from collaborators originated in the United States, Italy and Spain and spanned both the acute and convalescent phases of COVID-19. The prospective study material was composed of cDNA or gDNA derived from T cells, B-cell-depleted T cells, or PBMCs. The dataset comprised deeply sampled blood TCRbeta repertoires from subjects exposed to, actively infected with, or recovered from COVID-19. A freely available public database, intended as a resource for researchers studying the immune response to SARS-CoV-2, is where the repertoires were released. The samples were drawn from two sources: the first 160 participants of the ongoing ImmuneRACE study, and 1,000 to 1,500 subjects contributed by 6 global collaborators. The sample metadata nearly always contained a de-identified subject ID, COVID-19 status, age in years and sex. Where available, HLA class I and class II types were obtained from metadata supplied by the sample provider rather than from assay-based typing.

The collaborating institutions used their own protocols to collect whole blood in K2EDTA tubes. For TCRbeta analysis, collaborators shipped samples in one of three forms: frozen whole blood, isolated PBMCs, or DNA extracted from either of those sample types. Overall results and qualifications from the work: The quantity of clinical and demographic metadata differed by source and by participant and was supplied without curation.

From a lookup of the germline V gene (reference sequence), CDR1 and CDR2 are LGHDT and YNNKEL. Ends trimmed: V by 1 base, J by 0 bases; bases unmatched to a gene: 4. The CDR3 measures 18 amino acids from cysteine to phenylalanine. The read is trimmed to its CDR3 DNA, 54 bases read in frame from base 1. TCRbeta CDR3 regions were amplified from genomic DNA using the immunoSEQ Assay, a bias-controlled multiplex PCR. As for the original processing: The number of nucleated cells in each sample was estimated from the amplification of reference gene primers within the assay. To quantify the absolute abundance of each unique TCRbeta CDR3 rearrangement, sequence reads were collapsed and filtered. Productive Simpson clonality was computed per sample as the square root of Simpson's diversity index over productive rearrangements. The clones in this table, taken by TCRdb from immuneACCESS, are in-frame only. Not every clone is retained; where verified, under half of the shortfall comes from an unresolved V gene, and the cause of the rest is unknown. The DNA was the basis for D and trimming; V, J and clone size are from that table. This sample has roughly 50,000 clones in its table, and roughly 82% of those were observed once. Roughly 2% of the sample is held by the ten biggest clonotypes.

In its sample, this clone was seen once. It has no known antigen specificity. No much larger clone is present one base from it, and per-base qualities are unavailable. Here the chain combines TRBV3-1 (or the pseudogene TRBV3-2) and TRBJ2-2, and 11 bases in between align with TRBD2. This clonotype originated in a woman in her sixties with acute or convalescent COVID-19. The source material was peripheral blood. The DNA is as follows: TGTGCCAGCAGCCAAGGCCTTAGCGGGAGGGCGAACACCGGGGAGCTGTTTTTT. The translation is CASSQGLSGRANTGELFF.